Reported below is one T cell receptor (beta chain). Its antigen is currently unknown. The T cells that were sequenced for TCR beta were CD8+ and CD4+ cells from blood. While CD8+ and CD4+ T cells were isolated negatively, TEMRA cells were enriched by FACS. The source of the sample is a study of CD8 T cells in Susac syndrome. When the RNA was reverse transcribed, random hexamers were used with an input of roughly 0.5 to 1 ug. The authors amplified TCR beta CDR3 across 54 Vbeta and 13 Jbeta using immunoSEQ multiplex PCR. TCRdb independently ran MiXCR on the immunoSEQ multiplex PCR reads; one entry per CDR3 protein. The table includes about 200,000 distinct CDR3 sequences, 90% to 95% detected once. Germline CDR1 is MNHEY and CDR2 is SVGAGI. Trimming left V 5 bases short and J 4 bases short, with 8 bases between. The CDR3 sequence is 12 residues long. Study outcomes and limitations: The study conceded that its TCR sequencing and HLA analysis involved relatively few individuals.

This rearrangement joins TRBV6-5 to TRBJ1-2, with D perhaps TRBD1 (6 bases). The receptor was derived from a human donor with multiple sclerosis. The sequencing input was CD4+ T cells from PBMCs. The CDR3 nucleotides are TGTGCCAGCAGTAAACAGGGCTATGGCTACACCTTC. Translated, it gives CASSKQGYGYTF.